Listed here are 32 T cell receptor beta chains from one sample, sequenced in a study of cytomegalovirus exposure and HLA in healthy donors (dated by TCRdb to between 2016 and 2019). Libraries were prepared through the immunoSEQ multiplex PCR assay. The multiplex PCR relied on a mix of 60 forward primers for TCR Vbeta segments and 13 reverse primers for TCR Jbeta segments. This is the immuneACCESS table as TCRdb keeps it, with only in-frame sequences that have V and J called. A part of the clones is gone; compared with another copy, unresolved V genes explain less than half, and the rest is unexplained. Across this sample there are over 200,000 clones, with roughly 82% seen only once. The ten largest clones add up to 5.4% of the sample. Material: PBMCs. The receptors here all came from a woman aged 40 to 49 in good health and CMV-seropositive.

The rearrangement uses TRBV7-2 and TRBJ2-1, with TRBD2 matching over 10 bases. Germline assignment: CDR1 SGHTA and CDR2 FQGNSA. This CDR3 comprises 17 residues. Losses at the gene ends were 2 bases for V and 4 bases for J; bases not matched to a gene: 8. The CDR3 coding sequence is TGTGCCAGCAGCTTACAAGCGGGAGGGCCCCCATACAATGAGCAGTTCTTC. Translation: CASSLQAGGPPYNEQFF.

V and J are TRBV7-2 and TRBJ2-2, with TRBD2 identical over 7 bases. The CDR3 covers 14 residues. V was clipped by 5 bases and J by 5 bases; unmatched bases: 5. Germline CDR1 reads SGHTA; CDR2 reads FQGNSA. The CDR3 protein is CASSLAAGTGELFF. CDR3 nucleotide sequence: TGTGCCAGCAGCCTGGCAGCGGGAACCGGGGAGCTGTTTTTT.

The CDR3 sequence is CASTLSGSPYGYTF. For the CDR3, the DNA is TGCGCCAGCACCCTAAGCGGGTCCCCCTATGGCTACACCTTC. This chain links TRBV10-1 with TRBJ1-2; D is unresolved. The V and J ends lost 7 bases and 4 bases respectively, with 16 bases between them. CDR3 length equals 14 residues. Germline CDR1 WNHNN, CDR2 SYGVQD (reference sequence).

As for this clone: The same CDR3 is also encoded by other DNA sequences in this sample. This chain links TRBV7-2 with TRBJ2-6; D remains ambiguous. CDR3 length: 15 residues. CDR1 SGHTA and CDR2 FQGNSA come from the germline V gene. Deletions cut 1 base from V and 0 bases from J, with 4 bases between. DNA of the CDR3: TGTGCCAGCAGCTTAGGTAGCTCTGGGGCCAACGTCCTGACTTTC. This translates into CASSLGSSGANVLTF.

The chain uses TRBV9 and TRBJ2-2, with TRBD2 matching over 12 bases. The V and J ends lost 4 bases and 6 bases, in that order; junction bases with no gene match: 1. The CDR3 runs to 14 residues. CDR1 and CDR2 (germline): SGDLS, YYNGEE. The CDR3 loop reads CASSRTSGAGELFF. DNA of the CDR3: TGTGCCAGCAGCCGGACTAGCGGGGCCGGGGAGCTGTTTTTT.

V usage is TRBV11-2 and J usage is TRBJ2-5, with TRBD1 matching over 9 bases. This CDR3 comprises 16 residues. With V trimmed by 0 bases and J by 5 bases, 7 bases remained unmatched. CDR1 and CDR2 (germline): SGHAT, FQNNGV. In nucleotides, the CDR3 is TGTGCCAGCAGCTTAGATCGGGGACAGGGTTTGGAGACCCAGTACTTC. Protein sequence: CASSLDRGQGLETQYF.

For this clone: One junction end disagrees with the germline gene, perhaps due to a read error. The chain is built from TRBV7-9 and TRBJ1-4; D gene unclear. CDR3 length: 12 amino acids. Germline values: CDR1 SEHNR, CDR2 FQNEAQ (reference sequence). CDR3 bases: TGTTCCAGCAGCTTAGACGGGTCCGAACTGTTTTTT. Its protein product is CSSSLDGSELFF.

The CDR3 nucleotides are TGTGCCAGCAGCGTGGGACTAGCGGCCTCCTACGAGCAGTACTTC. Protein product: CASSVGLAASYEQYF. V and J are TRBV5-6 and TRBJ2-7, with 11 nucleotides matching TRBD2. The V gene's germline CDR1 is SGHDT and CDR2 YYEEEE. This CDR3 contains 15 residues. The J segment lost 0 bases and the V segment lost 4 bases, leaving 3 bases of the junction unmatched.

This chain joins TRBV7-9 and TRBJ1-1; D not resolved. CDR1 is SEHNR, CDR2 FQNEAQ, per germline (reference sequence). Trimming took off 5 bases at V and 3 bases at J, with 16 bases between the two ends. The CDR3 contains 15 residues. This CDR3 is CASSPTPTRDTEAFF. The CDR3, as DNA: TGTGCCAGCAGCCCAACCCCGACCCGGGACACTGAAGCTTTCTTT.

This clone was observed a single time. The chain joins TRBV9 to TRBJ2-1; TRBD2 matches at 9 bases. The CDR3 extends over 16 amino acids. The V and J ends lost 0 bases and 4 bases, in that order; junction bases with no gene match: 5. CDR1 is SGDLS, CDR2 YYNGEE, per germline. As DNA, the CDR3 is TGTGCCAGCAGCGTAGATGCTAGCGGGACATACAATGAGCAGTTCTTC. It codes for CASSVDASGTYNEQFF.

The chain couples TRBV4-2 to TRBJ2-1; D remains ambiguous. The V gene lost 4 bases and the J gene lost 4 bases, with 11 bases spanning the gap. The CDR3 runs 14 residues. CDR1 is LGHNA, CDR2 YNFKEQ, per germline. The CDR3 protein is CASSLGRAYNEQFF. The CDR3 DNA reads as TGTGCCAGCAGCCTCGGCAGAGCGTACAATGAGCAGTTCTTC.

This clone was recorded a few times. CDR3 DNA: TGTGCCAGCAGCGTGCAGGGGGAGAGCACTGAAGCTTTCTTT. It encodes CASSVQGESTEAFF. The gene calls are TRBV7-9 and TRBJ1-1, with 7 positions matching TRBD1. Looked up from germline, CDR1 is SEHNR and CDR2 is FQNEAQ (reference sequence). V shed 5 bases and J 4 bases; nucleotides not matched to a gene: 7. The CDR3 extends over 14 amino acids.

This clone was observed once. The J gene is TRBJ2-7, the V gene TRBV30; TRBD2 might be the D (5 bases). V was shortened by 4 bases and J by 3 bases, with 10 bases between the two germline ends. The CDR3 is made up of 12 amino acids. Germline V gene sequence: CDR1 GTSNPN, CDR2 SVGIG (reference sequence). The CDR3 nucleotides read TGTGCCTGGAAAGGGAGCGGCTACGAGCAGTACTTC. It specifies CAWKGSGYEQYF.

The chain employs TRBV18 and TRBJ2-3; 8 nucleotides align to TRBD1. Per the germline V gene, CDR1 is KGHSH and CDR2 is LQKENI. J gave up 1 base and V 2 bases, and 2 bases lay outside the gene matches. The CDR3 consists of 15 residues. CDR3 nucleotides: TGTGCCAGCTCACCATTGGGACAGGGCACAGATACGCAGTATTTT. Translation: CASSPLGQGTDTQYF.

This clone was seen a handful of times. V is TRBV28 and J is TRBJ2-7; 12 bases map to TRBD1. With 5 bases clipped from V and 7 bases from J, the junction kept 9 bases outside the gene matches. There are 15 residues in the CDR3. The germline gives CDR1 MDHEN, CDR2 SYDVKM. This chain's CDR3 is CASSKGTGGPMEQYF. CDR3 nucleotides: TGTGCCAGCAGTAAAGGGACAGGGGGCCCCATGGAGCAGTACTTC.

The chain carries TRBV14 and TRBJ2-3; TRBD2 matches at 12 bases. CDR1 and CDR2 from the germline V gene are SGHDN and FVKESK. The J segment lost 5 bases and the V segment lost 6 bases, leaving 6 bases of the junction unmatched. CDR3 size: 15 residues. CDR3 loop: CASSRTSGAGDTQYF. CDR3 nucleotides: TGTGCCAGCAGTCGGACTAGCGGGGCAGGAGATACGCAGTATTTT.

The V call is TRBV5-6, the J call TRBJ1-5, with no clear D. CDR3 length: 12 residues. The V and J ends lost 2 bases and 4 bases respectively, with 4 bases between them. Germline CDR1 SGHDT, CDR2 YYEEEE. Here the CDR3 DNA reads TGTGCCAGCAGCTTCAGTAATCAGCCCCAGCATTTT. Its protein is CASSFSNQPQHF.

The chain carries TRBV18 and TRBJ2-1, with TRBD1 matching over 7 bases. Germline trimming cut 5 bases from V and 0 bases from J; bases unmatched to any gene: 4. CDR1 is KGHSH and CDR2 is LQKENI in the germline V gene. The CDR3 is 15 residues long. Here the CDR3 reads CASSTTGHSYNEQFF. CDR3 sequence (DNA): TGTGCCAGCTCAACGACAGGGCACTCCTACAATGAGCAGTTCTTC.

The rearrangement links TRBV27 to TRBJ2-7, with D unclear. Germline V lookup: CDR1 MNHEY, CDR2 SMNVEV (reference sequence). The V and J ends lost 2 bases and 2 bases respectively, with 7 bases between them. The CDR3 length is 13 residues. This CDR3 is CASSLVPAYEQYF. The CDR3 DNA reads TGTGCCAGCAGTTTAGTCCCCGCCTACGAGCAGTACTTC.

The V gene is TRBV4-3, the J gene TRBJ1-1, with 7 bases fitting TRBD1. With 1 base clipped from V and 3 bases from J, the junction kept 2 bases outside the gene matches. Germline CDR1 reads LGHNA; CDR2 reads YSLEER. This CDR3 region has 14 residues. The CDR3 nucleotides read TGCGCCAGCAGCCAAGGGCAGGGGGACACTGAAGCTTTCTTT. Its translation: CASSQGQGDTEAFF.

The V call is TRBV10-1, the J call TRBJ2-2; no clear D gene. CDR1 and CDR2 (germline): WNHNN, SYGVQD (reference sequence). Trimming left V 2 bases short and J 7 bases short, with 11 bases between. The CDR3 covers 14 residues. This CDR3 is CASSERSAYGELFF. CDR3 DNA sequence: TGCGCCAGCAGTGAGCGGTCAGCGTACGGGGAGCTGTTTTTT.

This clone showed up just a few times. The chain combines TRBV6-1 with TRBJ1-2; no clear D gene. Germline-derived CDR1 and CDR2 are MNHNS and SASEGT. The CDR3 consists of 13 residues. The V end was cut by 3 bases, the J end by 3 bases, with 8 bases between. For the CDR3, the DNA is TGTGCCAGCAGTGAGGGCAGTTACTATGGCTACACCTTC. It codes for CASSEGSYYGYTF.

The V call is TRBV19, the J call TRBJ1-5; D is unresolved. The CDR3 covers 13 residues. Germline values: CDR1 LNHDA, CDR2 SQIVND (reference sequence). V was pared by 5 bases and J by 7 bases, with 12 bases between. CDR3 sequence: CASSLGVGQPQHF. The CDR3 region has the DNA TGTGCCAGTAGTTTGGGAGTAGGGCAGCCCCAGCATTTT.

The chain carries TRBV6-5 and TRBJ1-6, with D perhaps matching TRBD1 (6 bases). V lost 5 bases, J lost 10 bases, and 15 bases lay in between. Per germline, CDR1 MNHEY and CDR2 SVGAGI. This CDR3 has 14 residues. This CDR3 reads CASSNTDRRSPLHF. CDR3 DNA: TGTGCCAGCAGTAATACGGACAGACGGTCACCCCTCCACTTT.

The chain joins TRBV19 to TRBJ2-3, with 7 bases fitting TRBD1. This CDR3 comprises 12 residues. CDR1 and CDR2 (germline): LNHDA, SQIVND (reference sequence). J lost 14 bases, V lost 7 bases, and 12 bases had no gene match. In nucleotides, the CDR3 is TGTGCCAGTAAGGACCGGGACAGAAGAGGGTATTTT. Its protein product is CASKDRDRRGYF.

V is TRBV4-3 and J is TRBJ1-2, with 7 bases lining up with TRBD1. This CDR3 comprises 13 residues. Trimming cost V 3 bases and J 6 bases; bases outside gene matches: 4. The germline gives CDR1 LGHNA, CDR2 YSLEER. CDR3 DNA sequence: TGCGCCAGCAGCCACAGGGGGTATGATGGCTACACCTTC. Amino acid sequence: CASSHRGYDGYTF.

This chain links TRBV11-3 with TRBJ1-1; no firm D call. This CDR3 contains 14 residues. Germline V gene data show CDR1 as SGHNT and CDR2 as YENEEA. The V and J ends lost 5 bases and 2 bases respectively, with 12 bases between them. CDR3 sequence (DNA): TGTGCCAGCAGCCCGGGTCGTAGTAACACTGAAGCTTTCTTT. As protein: CASSPGRSNTEAFF.

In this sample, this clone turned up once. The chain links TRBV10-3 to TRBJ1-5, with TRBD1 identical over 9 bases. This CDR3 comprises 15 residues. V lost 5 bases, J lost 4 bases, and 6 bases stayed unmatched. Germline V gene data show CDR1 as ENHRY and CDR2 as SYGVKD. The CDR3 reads CAISRDRAFNQPQHF. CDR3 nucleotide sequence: TGTGCCATCAGTAGGGACAGGGCGTTTAATCAGCCCCAGCATTTT.

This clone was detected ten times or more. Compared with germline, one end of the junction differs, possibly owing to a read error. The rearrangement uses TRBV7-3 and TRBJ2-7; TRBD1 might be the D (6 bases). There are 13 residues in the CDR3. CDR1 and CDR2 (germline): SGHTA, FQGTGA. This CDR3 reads CASSQRTGREQYF. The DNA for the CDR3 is TGCGCCAGCAGCCAACGTACAGGGCGAGAGCAGTACTTC.

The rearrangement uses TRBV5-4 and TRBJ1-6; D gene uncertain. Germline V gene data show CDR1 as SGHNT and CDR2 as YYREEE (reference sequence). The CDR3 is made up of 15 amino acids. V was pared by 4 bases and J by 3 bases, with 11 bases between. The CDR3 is CASSTQEVYNSPLHF. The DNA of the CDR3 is TGTGCCAGCAGCACCCAGGAGGTCTATAATTCACCCCTCCACTTT.

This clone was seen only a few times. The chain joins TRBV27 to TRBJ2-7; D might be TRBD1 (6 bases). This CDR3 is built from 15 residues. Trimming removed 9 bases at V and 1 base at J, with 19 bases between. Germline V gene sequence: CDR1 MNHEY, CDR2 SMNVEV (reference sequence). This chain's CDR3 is CASSVGGHPSYEQYF. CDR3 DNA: TGTGCCAGTTCGGTAGGGGGACACCCGTCCTACGAGCAGTACTTC.

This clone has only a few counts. The CDR3, as DNA: TGTGCCAGTAGTTTCGGGACAGGGGGCGTCGAGCAGTACTTC. Amino acid sequence: CASSFGTGGVEQYF. This chain joins TRBV19 and TRBJ2-7; 12 bases agree with TRBD1. Unmatched junction bases numbered 5, after V lost 5 bases and J lost 6 bases. Germline V gene data show CDR1 as LNHDA and CDR2 as SQIVND (reference sequence). This CDR3 is built from 14 residues. Combining the CDR3 with reference TRBV19 and TRBJ2-7 gives the whole variable domain DGGITQSPKYLFRKEGQNVTLSCEQNLNHDAMYWYRQDPGQGLRLIYYSQIVNDFQKGDIAEGYSVSREKKESFPLTVTSAQKNPTAFYLCASSFGTGGVEQYFGPGTRLTVT.